The 25 T cell receptor beta chains presented below share a single source sample, sequenced in a study of T cells in Graves' hyperthyroidism and ophthalmopathy. RNA transcripts provided the source from which TCR beta CDR3 regions were amplified. With the HTBI primer set, the TCR CDR3 went through a first round of RT-PCR. MiXCR, applied by TCRdb to the multiplex PCR reads, yields one record per CDR3 protein. The sample shows roughly 350,000 distinct CDR3 sequences, 13% to 15% of them seen only once. Material: blood. The source is a woman aged 25 to 39 with Graves' ophthalmopathy.

The chain is built from TRBV12-3 or TRBV12-4 and TRBJ2-7; 7 nucleotides align to TRBD2. This CDR3 is 16 amino acids long. The junction had 15 bases not matched to a gene; V was cut back by 6 bases and J by 4 bases. The chain's CDR3 is CASSLHAGLAEYEQYF. CDR3 sequence (DNA): TGTGCCAGCAGCCTACATGCTGGGCTAGCGGAATACGAGCAGTACTTC.

This clonotype occurred a few times. The rearrangement joins TRBV5-4 to TRBJ2-5; D is uncertain. CDR3 size: 13 residues. Germline V gene lookup returns CDR1 SGHNT and CDR2 YYREEE (reference sequence). V lost 4 bases, J lost 1 base, and 8 bases lay in between. The CDR3: CASSPRAQETQYF. In nucleotides, the CDR3 is TGTGCCAGCAGCCCGCGAGCCCAAGAGACCCAGTACTTC.

This chain uses TRBV7-9 with TRBJ1-5; D remains unclear. Per the germline V gene, CDR1 is SEHNR and CDR2 is FQNEAQ (reference sequence). This CDR3 region has 14 residues. Trimming pared 5 bases from V and 1 base from J, leaving 9 bases between. This CDR3 is CASSDDMSNQPQHF. In nucleotides, the CDR3 is TGTGCCAGCAGCGATGACATGAGCAATCAGCCCCAGCATTTT.

This clonotype appeared many times. This rearrangement joins TRBV6-1 to TRBJ2-7, with 8 bases identical to TRBD1. CDR1 is MNHNS and CDR2 is SASEGT in the germline V gene. The CDR3 has 18 amino acids. After removal of 4 bases from V and 0 bases from J, the junction contained 14 bases not matched to a gene. The CDR3 nucleotides are TGTGCCAGCAGTGGTGGGTGGTCAGGGGGCCGCGGCTCCTACGAGCAGTACTTC. Amino acids: CASSGGWSGGRGSYEQYF.

The chain uses TRBV20-1 and TRBJ1-5; D is perhaps TRBD1 (5 bases). V gave up 6 bases and J gave up 7 bases, with 19 bases separating them. The germline V gene has CDR1 DFQATT and CDR2 SNEGSKA (reference sequence). The CDR3 totals 14 residues. The CDR3: CSAGGRGRGQPQHF. The CDR3 DNA reads TGCAGTGCCGGTGGACGGGGGAGAGGGCAGCCCCAGCATTTT.

The rearrangement uses TRBV6-1 and TRBJ1-5; D is ambiguous. Germline CDR1 MNHNS, CDR2 SASEGT. The CDR3 contains 13 residues. V was shortened by 4 bases and J by 5 bases, with 9 bases between the two germline ends. This CDR3 is CASSGTRDQPQHF. In DNA, the CDR3 is TGTGCCAGCAGTGGGACTAGAGATCAGCCCCAGCATTTT.

This clonotype was counted ten times or more. The chain joins TRBV7-2 to TRBJ2-7; D possibly corresponds to TRBD1 (5 bases). The CDR3 is 13 amino acids. In germline, CDR1 is SGHTA, CDR2 FQGNSA. Between the trimmed V and J ends, which lost 4 bases and 7 bases, there was a span of 14 bases. The CDR3 sequence: CASSYTQGVEQYF. CDR3 in DNA: TGTGCCAGCAGCTATACCCAAGGGGTTGAGCAGTACTTC.

Ten or more counts support this clonotype. The V call is TRBV7-3, the J call TRBJ2-5, with 12 bases matching TRBD2. J was trimmed by 6 bases and V by 5 bases; bases with no gene match: 10. The germline V gene has CDR1 SGHTA and CDR2 FQGTGA. The CDR3 consists of 16 residues. This chain's CDR3 is CASSPTSGGTLQTQYF. In nucleotides, the CDR3 is TGTGCCAGCAGCCCAACTAGCGGGGGGACTCTACAGACCCAGTACTTC.

This clonotype was recorded at least ten times. The rearrangement joins TRBV12-3 or TRBV12-4 to TRBJ2-1; possible D gene TRBD2, 5 bases. The CDR3 extends over 14 amino acids. The V gene lost 5 bases and the J gene lost 8 bases, with 16 bases spanning the gap. For the CDR3, the DNA is TGTGCCAGCAGTAGGACTCGACGAGGCGATGAGCAGTTCTTC. It translates to CASSRTRRGDEQFF.

The table lists this clonotype with a few counts. With a much larger clone just one base away, this may be a read error. The gene calls are TRBV28 and TRBJ2-2, with 7 bases lining up with TRBD1. CDR1 and CDR2 (germline): MDHEN, SYDVKM. CDR3 length equals 15 residues. The CDR3 loop reads CASSLGQVNTGELLF. CDR3 coding DNA: TGTGCCAGCAGTTTAGGACAGGTGAACACCGGGGAGCTGCTTTTT.

This clonotype was detected many times. The genes are TRBV18 and TRBJ1-6; TRBD1 might be the D (6 bases). Trimming stripped 4 bases from V and 2 bases from J, with 6 bases between. Germline V lookup: CDR1 KGHSH, CDR2 LQKENI. The CDR3 consists of 14 residues. In nucleotides, the CDR3 is TGTGCCAGCTCACGGGACACCTATAATTCACCCCTCCACTTT. Its protein is CASSRDTYNSPLHF.

This clonotype was counted ten times or more. This chain connects TRBV20-1 to TRBJ2-5, with 10 bases aligning to TRBD2. CDR3 length: 13 residues. The V and J ends lost 5 bases and 4 bases, in that order; junction bases with no gene match: 4. Germline V gene data show CDR1 as DFQATT and CDR2 as SNEGSKA (reference sequence). Here the CDR3 reads CSAEAGGRETQYF. In DNA form, the CDR3 reads TGCAGTGCTGAAGCGGGGGGGCGAGAGACCCAGTACTTC.

The sample holds many counts of this clonotype. This rearrangement joins TRBV30 to TRBJ2-7; D possibly corresponds to TRBD1 (7 bases). Trimming cost V 3 bases and J 3 bases, with 21 bases left between them. This CDR3 has 16 amino acids. Looked up from germline, CDR1 is GTSNPN and CDR2 is SVGIG (reference sequence). The CDR3 reads CAWRLSKTGTGYEQYF. The CDR3 DNA follows: TGTGCCTGGAGGTTATCTAAGACAGGGACTGGCTACGAGCAGTACTTC.

This clonotype appeared many times. A much larger clone differs by one base, so this may be a read error. The rearrangement links TRBV5-5 to TRBJ2-1, with 7 bases aligning to TRBD1. From germline, CDR1 is SGHKS and CDR2 YYEKEE (reference sequence). J was trimmed by 6 bases and V by 2 bases; bases with no gene match: 2. CDR3 length: 13 amino acids. The CDR3, as DNA: TGTGCCAGCAGCTTAAACAGGGGCAATGAGCAGTTCTTC. The encoded protein is CASSLNRGNEQFF.

This clonotype has ten or more counts. This chain links TRBV3-1 with TRBJ1-2; D is undetermined. The CDR3 covers 15 residues. V lost 1 base and J lost 2, with 11 bases in between. The germline CDR1 and CDR2 sequences are LGHDT and YNNKEL (reference sequence). The CDR3 here is CASSQGTGYNYGYTF. CDR3 in DNA: TGTGCCAGCAGCCAAGGGACGGGGTACAACTATGGCTACACCTTC.

In this sample, this clonotype turned up many times. The chain joins TRBV28 to TRBJ2-1; 11 bases agree with TRBD2. After removal of 6 bases from V and 8 bases from J, the junction contained 21 bases not matched to a gene. Germline CDR1 MDHEN, CDR2 SYDVKM. This CDR3 spans 19 amino acids. This CDR3 reads CASSHLLAGGDQAGDEQFF. The CDR3 DNA reads as TGTGCCAGCAGCCACCTTCTAGCGGGGGGTGATCAGGCGGGGGATGAGCAGTTCTTC.

In its sample, this clonotype was seen many times. This chain uses TRBV3-1 with TRBJ2-7, with D perhaps TRBD2 (5 bases). V lost 4 bases to trimming and J lost 4 bases, with 17 bases between them. Germline V gene data show CDR1 as LGHDT and CDR2 as YNNKEL (reference sequence). This CDR3 has 15 amino acids. The CDR3 coding sequence is TGTGCCAGCAGCCTCAACGGGGTAGGTTTATACGAGCAGTACTTC. It specifies CASSLNGVGLYEQYF.

This clonotype was found a few times. The rearrangement joins TRBV4-2 to TRBJ2-3; TRBD2 matches at 10 bases. This CDR3 region has 17 residues. Germline V gene sequence: CDR1 LGHNA, CDR2 YNFKEQ. The J segment lost 2 bases and the V segment lost 1 base, leaving 6 bases of the junction unmatched. CDR3 DNA: TGTGCCAGCAGCCAAGTACCAGCGGGGGGGGACACAGATACGCAGTATTTT. Translated, it gives CASSQVPAGGDTDTQYF.

This clonotype was recorded a few times. The J gene is TRBJ1-1, the V gene TRBV7-9; D remains ambiguous. The CDR3 has 12 amino acids. V shed 2 bases and J shed 6 bases, with 7 bases lying between them. In germline, CDR1 is SEHNR, CDR2 FQNEAQ (reference sequence). CDR3 sequence (DNA): TGTGCCAGCAGCTTAACAACTCCTGAAGCTTTCTTT. Translated: CASSLTTPEAFF. The variable domain in full, completed from reference TRBV7-9 and TRBJ1-1, reads DTGVSQNPRHKITKRGQNVTFRCDPISEHNRLYWYRQTLGQGPEFLTYFQNEAQLEKSRLLSDRFSAERPKGSFSTLEIQRTEQGDSAMYLCASSLTTPEAFFGQGTRLTVV.

This clonotype was detected many times. The chain recombines TRBV5-1 with TRBJ1-1; TRBD1 matches 8 bases. CDR1 and CDR2 from the germline V gene are SGHRS and YFSETQ. The CDR3 is 15 amino acids. V dropped 6 bases and J dropped 4; count of bases not matched to a gene: 11. The CDR3 region is CASTPRTGIGTEAFF. Written as DNA, the CDR3 is TGCGCCAGCACCCCGAGGACAGGGATAGGCACTGAAGCTTTCTTT.

This clonotype turned up a few times. The chain couples TRBV12-3 or TRBV12-4 to TRBJ1-1; the D gene is possibly TRBD1 (6 bases). With 3 bases removed from V and 9 bases from J, the gap between germline ends came to 8 bases. The CDR3 is made up of 11 amino acids. The CDR3 loop reads CASSFDRKAFF. CDR3 in DNA: TGTGCCAGCAGTTTCGACAGGAAAGCTTTCTTT.

This clonotype was detected ten times or more. This sequence joins TRBV11-3 and TRBJ1-2; D call uncertain. V was cut by 2 bases and J by 2 bases, with 12 bases left in between. The CDR3 length is 15 residues. Germline CDR1 reads SGHNT; CDR2 reads YENEEA. This CDR3 is CASSLHPTTNYGYTF. In DNA, the CDR3 is TGTGCCAGCAGCTTACATCCCACCACGAACTATGGCTACACCTTC.

There are many counts of this clonotype. V gene TRBV9 combines with J gene TRBJ2-7; 10 positions match TRBD1. Looked up from germline, CDR1 is SGDLS and CDR2 is YYNGEE. The CDR3 has 14 residues. Trimming cost V 4 bases and J 2 bases; bases outside gene matches: 3. CDR3 nucleotide sequence: TGTGCCAGCAGCATGACAGGGGGCACCTACGAGCAGTACTTC. This encodes CASSMTGGTYEQYF.

Ten or more counts support this clonotype. The chain carries TRBV3-1 and TRBJ2-7; 7 bases match TRBD1. The CDR3 contains 15 residues. Germline-derived CDR1 and CDR2 are LGHDT and YNNKEL (reference sequence). V lost 3 bases to trimming and J lost 5 bases; unmatched junction nucleotides: 10. The CDR3 DNA sequence: TGTGCCAGCAGCCACGACAGGGTGTGGACGGACGAGCAGTACTTC. Its translation: CASSHDRVWTDEQYF.

At least ten counts were recorded for this clonotype. The chain uses TRBV3-1 and TRBJ1-6; D gene ambiguous. Trimming took 0 bases from V and 6 from J, leaving 0 bases between them. The CDR3 length is 12 residues. The V gene's germline CDR1 is LGHDT and CDR2 YNNKEL (reference sequence). The CDR3: CASSQDNSPLHF. CDR3 DNA: TGTGCCAGCAGCCAAGATAATTCACCCCTCCACTTT.